This T cell receptor (beta chain) was found in a study of cytomegalovirus exposure and HLA in healthy donors. The CDR3 has 14 residues. Between the trimmed V and J ends, which lost 2 bases and 4 bases, there was a span of 10 bases. In germline, CDR1 is MNHEY, CDR2 SVGAGI. Findings and caveats of the study: TCR beta chains numbering 164 were designated cytomegalovirus-associated.

This PCR relied on a set of 60 Vbeta primers and 13 Jbeta primers. TCRdb keeps only in-frame clones here, not all; method: immunoSEQ multiplex PCR. This sample has 200,000 to 250,000 clones; about 81% occur once, and the top ten carry under 8%. A note on this clone: What it binds is unknown.

Sequencing input: PBMCs. The receptor was derived from a woman aged 55-70 years in good health and CMV-seropositive. The rearrangement uses TRBV6-5 and TRBJ2-3, with D possibly TRBD2 on 5 matching bases. DNA for the CDR3: TGTGCCAGCAGTTACGGAGAGGGCCCAGATACGCAGTATTTT. It codes for CASSYGEGPDTQYF.